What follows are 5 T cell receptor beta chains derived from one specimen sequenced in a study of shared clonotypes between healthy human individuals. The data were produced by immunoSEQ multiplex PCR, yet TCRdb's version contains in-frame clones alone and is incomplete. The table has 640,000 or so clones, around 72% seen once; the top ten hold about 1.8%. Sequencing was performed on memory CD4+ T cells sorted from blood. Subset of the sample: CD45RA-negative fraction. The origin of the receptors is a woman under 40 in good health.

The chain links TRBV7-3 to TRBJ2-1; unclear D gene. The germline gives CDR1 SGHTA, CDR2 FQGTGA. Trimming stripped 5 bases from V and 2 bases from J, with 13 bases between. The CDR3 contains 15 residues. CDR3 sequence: CASSAGQVAYNEQFF. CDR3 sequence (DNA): TGTGCCAGCAGCGCCGGGCAGGTGGCCTACAATGAGCAGTTCTTC.

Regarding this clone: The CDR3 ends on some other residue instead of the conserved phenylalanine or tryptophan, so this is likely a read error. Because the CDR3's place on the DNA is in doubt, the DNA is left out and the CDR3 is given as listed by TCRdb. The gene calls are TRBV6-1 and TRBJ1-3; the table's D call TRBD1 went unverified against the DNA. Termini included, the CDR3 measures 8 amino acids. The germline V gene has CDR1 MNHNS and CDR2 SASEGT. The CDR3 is CASTGPKL.

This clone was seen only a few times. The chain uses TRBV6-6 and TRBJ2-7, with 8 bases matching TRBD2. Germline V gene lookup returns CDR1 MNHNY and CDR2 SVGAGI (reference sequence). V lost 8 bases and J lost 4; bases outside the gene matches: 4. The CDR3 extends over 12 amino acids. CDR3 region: CASGTSSYEQYF. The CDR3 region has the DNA TGTGCCAGCGGGACTAGTAGTTACGAGCAGTACTTC.

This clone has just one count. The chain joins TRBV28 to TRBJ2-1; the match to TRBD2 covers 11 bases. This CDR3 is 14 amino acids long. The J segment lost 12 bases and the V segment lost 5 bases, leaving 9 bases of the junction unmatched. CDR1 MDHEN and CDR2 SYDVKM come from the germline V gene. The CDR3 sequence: CASSPGLAAAGQFF. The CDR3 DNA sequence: TGTGCCAGCAGTCCGGGACTAGCGGCTGCTGGGCAGTTCTTC.

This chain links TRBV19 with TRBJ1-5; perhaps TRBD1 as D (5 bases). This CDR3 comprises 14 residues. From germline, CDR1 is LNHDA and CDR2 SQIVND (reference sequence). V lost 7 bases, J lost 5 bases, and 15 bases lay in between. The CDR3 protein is CASNKDTNYQPQHF. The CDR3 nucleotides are TGTGCCAGTAACAAGGACACAAACTATCAGCCCCAGCATTTT.